This TCR beta chain was identified during a study of CD8+CD57+ T cells in acquired aplastic anemia. Looking at the study overall: Sorted CD4+ and CD8+ cells gave a mean 3.2 ug DNA, range roughly 0.18 to 30 ug. Study-level findings and limits: Some 28 sequences, all CD8+ CDR3, were shared between patients and controls.

CDR3 length equals 15 residues. Between the trimmed V and J ends, which lost 1 base and 7 bases, there was a span of 15 bases. Germline lookup yields CDR1 SGHDT and CDR2 YYEEEE. Genomic DNA constituted the template upon which TCR beta VDJ and CDR3 profiling was performed. TCRdb recomputed calls from the reads with MiXCR, one row per CDR3 protein. The sample lists 74,000 or so distinct CDR3 sequences, 45% to 60% occurring once. At least ten counts were recorded for this clonotype. The antigen is unknown. The clonotype originates from a human donor in good health, serving as a control. The chain carries TRBV5-6 and TRBJ1-3; a weak D match, TRBD1 (5 bases). The specimen sequenced was sorted CD4+, CD8+, or CD8+CD57+ T cells (not recorded which) from PBMCs. The CDR3 DNA is TGTGCCAGCAGCTTGTTTGCCAAGGAGGGGAACACCATATATTTT. This encodes CASSLFAKEGNTIYF.